A single sample gave rise to the 5 T cell receptor beta chains below, sequenced in a study of T cells in Graves' hyperthyroidism and ophthalmopathy. Amplified regions were TCR beta CDR3 sequences from RNA transcripts. The HTBI set primed first-round TCR CDR3 RT-PCR. TCRdb fed the multiplex PCR reads into MiXCR, producing one record per CDR3 protein. The sample has 350,000 or so distinct CDR3 sequences; approximately 22% are singletons. The specimen was blood. The receptors originated from a woman aged 45-60 years with Graves' hyperthyroidism.

The sample holds many counts of this clonotype. The rearrangement links TRBV18 to TRBJ1-1; 7 bases line up with TRBD1. CDR1 and CDR2 from the germline V gene are KGHSH and LQKENI. The CDR3 spans 15 residues. V gave up 2 bases and J gave up 4 bases; unmatched junction bases: 7. CDR3 nucleotides: TGTGCCAGCTCACCAAACCAGGGGGTCCTCACTGAAGCTTTCTTT. Translated: CASSPNQGVLTEAFF.

The sample holds many counts of this clonotype. As DNA, the CDR3 is TGCAGTGCTAGCGGGGAGAGCACAGATACGCAGTATTTT. Protein: CSASGESTDTQYF. This chain uses TRBV20-1 with TRBJ2-3; possibly TRBD2 for D (5 bases). Germline assignment: CDR1 DFQATT and CDR2 SNEGSKA (reference sequence). The CDR3 has 13 residues. With 3 bases removed from V and 0 bases from J, the gap between germline ends came to 7 bases.

This clonotype was detected many times. V usage is TRBV2 and J usage is TRBJ2-1; no clear D. CDR1 SNHLY and CDR2 FYNNEI come from the germline V gene. V was trimmed by 3 bases and J by 4 bases, leaving 10 bases between them. This CDR3 spans 14 amino acids. CDR3 in DNA: TGTGCCAGCAGTGATAAAGATTGGTACAATGAGCAGTTCTTC. Amino acid sequence: CASSDKDWYNEQFF.

The V and J genes are TRBV6-5 and TRBJ2-5, with D hard to call. V gave up 0 bases and J gave up 7 bases, with 12 bases separating them. The CDR3 loop spans 14 amino acids. Germline V CDR1 and CDR2: MNHEY, SVGAGI. CDR3 amino acids: CASSYSATSGTQYF. In DNA, the CDR3 is TGTGCCAGCAGTTACTCGGCCACATCCGGGACCCAGTACTTC.

Ten or more counts support this clonotype. This chain connects TRBV12-3 or TRBV12-4 to TRBJ1-4; D may be TRBD1 (6 bases). V shed 6 bases and J shed 7 bases, with 15 bases lying between them. The CDR3 contains 14 residues. As DNA, the CDR3 is TGTGCCAGCAGCCAGAATACAGGGAGTGAAAAACTGTTTTTT. This encodes CASSQNTGSEKLFF.